The rows below give T cell receptor beta chains drawn from one sample of a study of T cells in localized non-small cell lung cancer. Sequencing used immunoSEQ multiplex PCR; TCRdb keeps in-frame clones, though not all of them. The sample records 35,000 to 45,000 clones, 85% to 90% being singletons. The material was peripheral blood, obtained before any cancer treatment. The receptors come from a woman between 18 and 50 years old with stage III lung adenocarcinoma. CDR3s leave out the opening cysteine and the closing phenylalanine or tryptophan.

V gene	J gene	CDR3 protein
TRBV5-6	TRBJ2-6	ASSSQGYSGANVLT
TRBV5-1	TRBJ2-3	ASSLDGSRTDTQY
TRBV27	TRBJ1-6	ASSFEQRTNSPLH
TRBV2	TRBJ2-5	ASSNRQETQY
TRBV4-1	TRBJ1-1	ASSGPTVGTEAF
TRBV5-6	TRBJ2-3	ASSPGGPTDTQY
TRBV2	TRBJ2-7	ASSAVSEQY
TRBV5-1	TRBJ2-6	ASRGGIGANVLT
TRBV28	TRBJ1-1	ASSFRSFLENTEAF
TRBV2	TRBJ1-5	ASSVGNPNQPQH
TRBV6-6	TRBJ2-1	ASSYGGGEYNEQF
TRBV18	TRBJ2-1	ASSQGPSYNEQF
TRBV5-6	TRBJ2-3	ASSLGSTDTQY
TRBV18	TRBJ1-2	ASSGTGKNYGYT
TRBV5-1	TRBJ1-6	ASSLDRSSYNSPLH
TRBV4-1	TRBJ2-2	ASSQGPGTSGGTGELF
TRBV10-3	TRBJ1-5	AISPALGGQPQH
TRBV11-2	TRBJ2-3	ASSSFPMGTDTQY
TRBV5-1	TRBJ1-1	ATSETGMNTEAF
TRBV15	TRBJ2-5	ATSTSKGETQY
TRBV27	TRBJ2-1	ASSSGRRYSGEQF
TRBV6-4	TRBJ2-2	ASSVSGSTGELF
TRBV12-5	TRBJ2-2	ASGPRDRVTGELF
TRBV29-1	TRBJ1-2	SPPLYGYT
TRBV27	TRBJ2-5	ASSPGLRPETQY
TRBV27	TRBJ1-2	ASSFSGQGAGGYT
TRBV30	TRBJ1-2	AWDGQFSVYGYT
TRBV28	TRBJ2-7	ASSPLGTGDYEQY
TRBV5-4	TRBJ1-1	ATNFGKNGGNTEAF
TRBV5-4	TRBJ2-3	ASSPSWGSTDTQY
TRBV5-1	TRBJ1-1	ASSLDGDSNTEAF
TRBV18	TRBJ2-1	ASSPGVAYNEQF
TRBV7-8	TRBJ1-1	ASSTAGTPEAF
TRBV27	TRBJ1-2	ASSPLSRERLNDYGYT
TRBV2	TRBJ1-6	ASSEGPPGAHSPLH
TRBV6-1	TRBJ2-1	ASSEDSPEQF
TRBV7-2	TRBJ1-4	ASSLAGQGGKLF
TRBV4-1	TRBJ2-1	ASSLRVLAGGNNEQF
TRBV4-1	TRBJ1-3	ASSPRSDSGNTIY
TRBV9	TRBJ1-1	ASSGQMNTEAF
TRBV5-4	TRBJ2-7	ASSPGQGKVSYEQY
TRBV6-1	TRBJ2-7	ASSEAGGAREQY
TRBV6-5	TRBJ1-1	ASSYSRDTEAF
TRBV19	TRBJ2-7	ASSPKVGGGTGEQY
TRBV19	TRBJ1-4	ASLGVPANEKLF
TRBV5-5	TRBJ2-1	ASSPQGGGYNEQF
TRBV6-6	TRBJ1-5	ASSTTGTGGSQPQH
TRBV6-1	TRBJ2-7	ASIGAYEQY
TRBV2	TRBJ1-2	ASSEQGWHGYT